The 27 T cell receptor beta chains below were found in one sample sequenced in a study of blood T cell repertoires in COVID-19. Produced via immunoSEQ multiplex PCR; TCRdb's table is partial and in-frame only. The sample carries about 280,000 clones, 88% recorded once. Sequencing was done on a sample of peripheral blood. The receptor source for this set is a man in his late teens or twenties with active or convalescent COVID-19.

The table lists this clone with a count of one. V is TRBV5-1 and J is TRBJ1-1, with 7 bases lining up with TRBD1. Per germline, CDR1 SGHRS and CDR2 YFSETQ. The CDR3 totals 15 residues. With V trimmed by 2 bases and J by 1 base, 5 bases remained unmatched. The CDR3 nucleotides are TGCGCCAGCAGCTTACCACAGGGGAAGAACACTGAAGCTTTCTTT. Residues: CASSLPQGKNTEAFF.

This chain uses TRBV12-5 with TRBJ2-1; possible D gene TRBD1, 5 bases. CDR3 length: 16 amino acids. Germline-derived CDR1 and CDR2 are LGHNT and FRNRAP. The germline V and J ends were trimmed by 7 bases and 0 bases, with 16 bases remaining between them. CDR3 amino acids: CASVPEGVSSYNEQFF. The CDR3 DNA follows: TGTGCTAGTGTCCCAGAAGGGGTTAGCTCCTACAATGAGCAGTTCTTC.

V gene TRBV3-1 (or the pseudogene TRBV3-2) combines with J gene TRBJ2-4; 9 nucleotides match TRBD2. Germline trimming cut 4 bases from V and 4 bases from J; bases unmatched to any gene: 5. The CDR3 has 15 amino acids. The germline V gene has CDR1 LGHDT and CDR2 YNNKEL (reference sequence). CDR3 in amino acids: CASSLRLAEKNIQYF. The DNA for the CDR3 is TGTGCCAGCAGCCTCCGACTAGCGGAGAAAAACATTCAGTACTTC.

This clone is a singleton in its sample. The gene calls are TRBV6-2 or TRBV6-3 and TRBJ2-1; D unclear. Germline V gene sequence: CDR1 MNHEY, CDR2 SVGEGT. The length of the CDR3 is 11 residues. V was trimmed by 5 bases and J by 4 bases, leaving 3 bases between them. DNA of the CDR3: TGTGCCAGCAGTCAGTACAATGAGCAGTTCTTC. Translation: CASSQYNEQFF.

The chain is built from TRBV21-1 and TRBJ1-2. TRBV21-1 represents a pseudogene. The CDR3 consists of 12 residues. CDR3 amino acids: CASSLGGGGYTF. As DNA, the CDR3 is TGTGCCAGCAGCTTAGGGGGGGGTGGCTACACCTTC.

This clone was recorded only once. The chain combines TRBV9 with TRBJ1-1; D gene ambiguous. Between the trimmed V and J ends, which lost 0 bases and 7 bases, there was a span of 10 bases. This CDR3 is 13 amino acids long. Germline-derived CDR1 and CDR2 are SGDLS and YYNGEE. CDR3 nucleotides: TGTGCCAGCAGCGTAGAAGTCTACAGTGAAGCTTTCTTT. It codes for CASSVEVYSEAFF.

This chain joins TRBV27 and TRBJ2-5, with a possible D match to TRBD1 (5 bases). Germline-derived CDR1 and CDR2 are MNHEY and SMNVEV (reference sequence). With 1 base removed from V and 5 bases from J, the gap between germline ends came to 11 bases. The CDR3 totals 14 residues. The CDR3, as DNA: TGTGCCAGCAGTTTATGGAGCAGGGCGGAGACCCAGTACTTC. It yields the protein CASSLWSRAETQYF.

V and J are TRBV6-5 and TRBJ2-1; the D is unclear. The length of the CDR3 is 14 residues. Germline V CDR1 and CDR2: MNHEY, SVGAGI. Trimming stripped 2 bases from V and 3 bases from J, with 8 bases between. The DNA for the CDR3 is TGTGCCAGCAGTTACATACAGAGCTACAATGAGCAGTTCTTC. Translating gives CASSYIQSYNEQFF.

The CDR3 DNA is TGTGCCAGCAGTCTCCGACAGGCTCGCAATCAGCCCCAGCATTTT. The encoded protein is CASSLRQARNQPQHF. The chain employs TRBV27 and TRBJ1-5, with a weak D call TRBD1 (6 bases). Trimming shortened V by 5 bases and J by 2 bases, and 13 bases separated the two germline ends. The CDR3 covers 15 residues. Looked up from germline, CDR1 is MNHEY and CDR2 is SMNVEV (reference sequence).

In its sample, this clone was seen once. This rearrangement joins TRBV12-3 or TRBV12-4 to TRBJ1-2, with D hard to call. Trimming removed 3 bases at V and 3 bases at J, with 5 bases between. This CDR3 has 12 amino acids. The CDR3 sequence: CASSFSDYGYTF. CDR3 in DNA: TGTGCCAGCAGTTTTAGCGACTATGGCTACACCTTC.

The chain employs TRBV11-2 and TRBJ2-5; TRBD2 matches 7 bases. The V segment lost 7 bases and the J segment 5 bases; nucleotides outside the gene matches: 19. This CDR3 has 17 amino acids. Germline V gives CDR1 SGHAT, CDR2 FQNNGV. In nucleotides, the CDR3 is TGTGCCAGCAACCCCCGCCGGGGCGGGGGTCTGTACGAGACCCAGTACTTC. It encodes CASNPRRGGGLYETQYF.

This sequence joins TRBV7-8 and TRBJ1-2; D is possibly TRBD1 (5 bases). The CDR3 contains 14 residues. Germline CDR1 SGHVS, CDR2 FQNEAQ. V was cut by 4 bases and J by 1 base, with 10 bases left in between. The CDR3, as DNA: TGTGCCAGCAGCTCTGCAGGGCGTAACTATGGCTACACCTTC. Amino acids: CASSSAGRNYGYTF.

The sample holds one count of this clone. The rearrangement links TRBV6-5 to TRBJ2-7, with 14 positions matching TRBD2. CDR1 and CDR2 from the germline V gene are MNHEY and SVGAGI. V dropped 5 bases and J dropped 6; count of bases not matched to a gene: 3. CDR3 length: 14 residues. Here the CDR3 reads CASSHGLAGGEQYF. The DNA for the CDR3 is TGTGCCAGCAGTCACGGACTAGCGGGGGGCGAGCAGTACTTC.

The chain couples TRBV6-1 to TRBJ1-2; 7 nucleotides line up with TRBD1. The germline V gene encodes CDR1 MNHNS and CDR2 SASEGT. This CDR3 contains 13 residues. The ends lost 3 bases at V and 7 bases at J; junction bases unmatched: 5. CDR3 sequence reads: CASSDTGVSGYTF. The CDR3 DNA is TGTGCCAGCAGTGACACAGGGGTCTCTGGCTACACCTTC.

This clone was observed a single time. The chain recombines TRBV6-1 with TRBJ2-5, with no clear D. The germline V gene has CDR1 MNHNS and CDR2 SASEGT. The CDR3 spans 13 residues. V was trimmed by 2 bases and J by 7 bases, leaving 11 bases between them. The CDR3 nucleotides are TGTGCCAGCAGTGAATCCAGCCCAGGGACCCAGTACTTC. Translation: CASSESSPGTQYF.

The chain joins TRBV19 to TRBJ2-7, with 7 bases aligning to TRBD1. From germline, CDR1 is LNHDA and CDR2 SQIVND (reference sequence). The junction had 6 bases not matched to a gene; V was cut back by 6 bases and J by 4 bases. The CDR3 consists of 13 residues. CDR3 sequence: CASSYPGGYEQYF. In nucleotides, the CDR3 is TGTGCCAGTAGCTATCCAGGGGGATACGAGCAGTACTTC. Variable domain in full (rest from reference TRBV19 and TRBJ2-7): DGGITQSPKYLFRKEGQNVTLSCEQNLNHDAMYWYRQDPGQGLRLIYYSQIVNDFQKGDIAEGYSVSREKKESFPLTVTSAQKNPTAFYLCASSYPGGYEQYFGPGTRLTVT.

This chain links TRBV19 with TRBJ2-1; 11 bases line up with TRBD2. The trim removed 4 bases at V and 8 bases at J, leaving 10 bases unmatched. This CDR3 has 16 residues. Germline V CDR1 and CDR2: LNHDA, SQIVND (reference sequence). The DNA of the CDR3 is TGTGCCAGTAGTACTCAACCTAGCGGGGGGCTCGATGAGCAGTTCTTC. It specifies CASSTQPSGGLDEQFF. Filled out from reference TRBV19 and TRBJ2-1, the complete variable domain reads DGGITQSPKYLFRKEGQNVTLSCEQNLNHDAMYWYRQDPGQGLRLIYYSQIVNDFQKGDIAEGYSVSREKKESFPLTVTSAQKNPTAFYLCASSTQPSGGLDEQFFGPGTRLTVL.

The CDR3 reads CASSLLTGGLGSDNEQFF. CDR3 sequence (DNA): TGTGCCAGCAGCTTATTGACGGGGGGGTTAGGGTCGGACAATGAGCAGTTCTTC. V gene TRBV7-2 combines with J gene TRBJ2-1, with TRBD2 matching over 8 bases. CDR1 SGHTA and CDR2 FQGNSA come from the germline V gene. The CDR3 has 18 residues. The V and J ends lost 2 bases and 5 bases, in that order; junction bases with no gene match: 14.

V and J are TRBV21-1 and TRBJ2-1; the table names TRBD2, a call not compared with the DNA. TRBV21-1 has pseudogene status. The CDR3 sequence is 19 residues long. CDR3 coding DNA: TGTGCCAGCAGCAAAGGGTCCGTAAGGGCGGGGGGGCACTACAATGAGCAGTTCTTC. Its protein is CASSKGSVRAGGHYNEQFF.

The rearrangement links TRBV2 to TRBJ2-7; a weak D match, TRBD2 (5 bases). V gave up 3 bases and J gave up 0 bases, with 12 bases separating them. This CDR3 contains 15 residues. Germline loops: CDR1 SNHLY, CDR2 FYNNEI. CDR3 bases: TGTGCCAGCAGTGAGTTTAGCGAGATCTCCTACGAGCAGTACTTC. This translates into CASSEFSEISYEQYF.

The chain couples TRBV7-9 to TRBJ2-7; perhaps TRBD2 as D (6 bases). The CDR3 runs to 14 residues. Trimming stripped 5 bases from V and 4 bases from J, with 15 bases between. The germline CDR1 and CDR2 sequences are SEHNR and FQNEAQ (reference sequence). This chain's CDR3 is CASSVGLLGYEQYF. The DNA of the CDR3 is TGTGCCAGCAGCGTGGGACTCTTGGGGTACGAGCAGTACTTC.

This chain connects TRBV18 to TRBJ2-7; 7 positions match TRBD1. The CDR3 is made up of 14 amino acids. Germline assignment: CDR1 KGHSH and CDR2 LQKENI. With 3 bases clipped from V and 5 bases from J, the junction kept 7 bases outside the gene matches. Written as DNA, the CDR3 is TGTGCCAGCTCACCGACAGGGTTGGGTGACGAGCAGTACTTC. Residues: CASSPTGLGDEQYF.

The J gene is TRBJ2-2, the V gene TRBV11-2; the D gene is possibly TRBD2 (5 bases). Germline CDR1 and CDR2: SGHAT and FQNNGV. The length of the CDR3 is 15 residues. The germline V and J ends were trimmed by 4 bases and 1 base, with 10 bases remaining between them. The CDR3 region is CASSWGVENTGELFF. The CDR3 coding sequence is TGTGCCAGCAGCTGGGGAGTTGAGAACACCGGGGAGCTGTTTTTT.

This chain links TRBV5-1 with TRBJ1-5, with 7 bases fitting TRBD1. Germline V gene lookup returns CDR1 SGHRS and CDR2 YFSETQ. After removal of 0 bases from V and 6 bases from J, the junction contained 6 bases not matched to a gene. There are 15 residues in the CDR3. DNA of the CDR3: TGCGCCAGCAGCTTGGAAGGGGGCGCAGGTCAGCCCCAGCATTTT. The encoded protein is CASSLEGGAGQPQHF. Full variable domain (rest looked up from reference TRBV5-1 and TRBJ1-5): KAGVTQTPRYLIKTRGQQVTLSCSPISGHRSVSWYQQTPGQGLQFLFEYFSETQRNKGNFPGRFSGRQFSNSRSEMNVSTLELGDSALYLCASSLEGGAGQPQHFGDGTRLSIL.

The V call is TRBV2, the J call TRBJ2-2, with 9 bases fitting TRBD1. Looked up from germline, CDR1 is SNHLY and CDR2 is FYNNEI. The ends lost 5 bases at V and 6 bases at J; junction bases unmatched: 7. The CDR3 totals 15 residues. The CDR3 nucleotides are TGTGCCAGCAGTCCGGGACAGGGTGGGTCCGGGGAGCTGTTTTTT. This translates into CASSPGQGGSGELFF.

V gene TRBV6-1 combines with J gene TRBJ1-1; 10 bases are a match to TRBD1. The trim removed 4 bases at V and 1 base at J, leaving 6 bases unmatched. This CDR3 spans 16 amino acids. Germline values: CDR1 MNHNS, CDR2 SASEGT. In DNA form, the CDR3 reads TGTGCCAGCAGTGGAACCGGGACAGGGGAGAACACTGAAGCTTTCTTT. Protein sequence: CASSGTGTGENTEAFF.

In this sample, this clone turned up once. This chain joins TRBV27 and TRBJ1-2, with 8 bases matching TRBD1. This CDR3 region has 15 residues. V was pared by 4 bases and J by 4 bases, with 8 bases of the junction left unmatched. Germline values: CDR1 MNHEY, CDR2 SMNVEV (reference sequence). Here the CDR3 reads CASSSLGQGGYGYTF. The CDR3 region has the DNA TGTGCCAGCAGTTCCCTTGGACAGGGTGGCTATGGCTACACCTTC.